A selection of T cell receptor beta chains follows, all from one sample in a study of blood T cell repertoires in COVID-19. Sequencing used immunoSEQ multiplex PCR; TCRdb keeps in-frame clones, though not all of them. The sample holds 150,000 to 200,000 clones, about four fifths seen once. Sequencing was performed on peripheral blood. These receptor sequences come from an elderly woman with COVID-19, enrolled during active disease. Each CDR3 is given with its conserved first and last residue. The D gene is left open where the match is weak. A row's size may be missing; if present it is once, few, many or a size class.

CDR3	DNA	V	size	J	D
CASSQDRDRGGPDTQYF	TGCGCCAGCAGCCAAGATCGGGACAGGGGCGGCCCAGATACGCAGTATTTT	TRBV4-1	-	TRBJ2-3	TRBD1
CASSEWGDSGNTIYF	TGTGCCAGCAGTGAATGGGGGGACTCTGGAAACACCATATATTTT	TRBV25-1	-	TRBJ1-3	-
CASSQEGQDRGVSGYTF	TGCGCCAGCAGCCAAGAGGGTCAGGACAGGGGTGTGAGCGGCTACACCTTC	TRBV4-3	-	TRBJ1-2	TRBD1
CASSQGTGMGYTF	TGTGCCAGCAGCCAAGGGACAGGGATGGGCTACACCTTC	TRBV3-1/TRBV3-2	few	TRBJ1-2	TRBD1
CASSRQRNTEQYF	TGTGCCAGCAGTCGACAGCGTAACACCGAGCAGTACTTC	TRBV28	few	TRBJ2-7	-
CASSTGGEGNQPQHF	TGTGCCAGCTCCACAGGGGGCGAAGGCAATCAGCCCCAGCATTTT	TRBV2	-	TRBJ1-5	TRBD1
CASSAVQQGQGYGYTF	TGTGCCAGCAGCGCGGTACAACAGGGGCAAGGGTATGGCTACACCTTC	TRBV9	once	TRBJ1-2	TRBD1
CASSATVNTEAFF	TGTGCCAGCAGCGCGACAGTGAACACTGAAGCTTTCTTT	TRBV12-3/TRBV12-4	-	TRBJ1-1	-
CASSSPGDTEAFF	TGTGCCAGCAGCTCCCCGGGGGACACTGAAGCTTTCTTT	TRBV11-1	-	TRBJ1-1	-
CASSLSEEGRGTTNEKLFF	TGTGCCAGCAGTTTATCGGAGGAGGGGAGAGGTACAACTAATGAAAAACTGTTTTTT	TRBV27	-	TRBJ1-4	-
CASSLILAGDTGELFF	TGTGCCAGCAGCTTGATACTAGCGGGGGACACCGGGGAGCTGTTTTTT	TRBV5-6	-	TRBJ2-2	TRBD2
CASSQDRGSFYGYTF	TGCGCCAGCAGCCAAGATAGAGGCAGCTTCTATGGCTACACCTTC	TRBV4-3	-	TRBJ1-2	-
CASSQANRGRVTDTQYF	TGCGCCAGCAGCCAAGCCAACAGGGGGCGGGTCACAGATACGCAGTATTTT	TRBV4-1	-	TRBJ2-3	TRBD1
CASSPGQGRSPLHF	TGCGCCAGCAGCCCCGGACAGGGGCGATCACCCCTCCACTTT	TRBV5-1	-	TRBJ1-6	TRBD1
CASSLTSGGYNEQFF	TGTGCCAGCAGCCTGACTAGCGGGGGGTACAATGAGCAGTTCTTC	TRBV7-2	-	TRBJ2-1	TRBD2
CASSLGQGPNTEAFF	TGTGCCAGCAGCTTGGGACAGGGGCCAAACACTGAAGCTTTCTTT	TRBV5-8	-	TRBJ1-1	TRBD1
CASSIDRRLNTEAFF	TGTGCCAGTAGTATAGACCGCAGGCTGAACACTGAAGCTTTCTTT	TRBV19	once	TRBJ1-1	-
CASSPLRQGAGETQYF	TGTGCCAGCAGCCCCTTGAGGCAGGGGGCAGGAGAGACCCAGTACTTC	TRBV28	-	TRBJ2-5	TRBD1
CASSQLRVFSGNTIYF	TGCGCCAGCAGTCAACTCAGGGTCTTCTCTGGAAACACCATATATTTT	TRBV23-1	once	TRBJ1-3	-
CASSPNAGAGGYTF	TGTGCCAGCAGCCCCAACGCAGGGGCGGGTGGCTACACCTTC	TRBV7-9	few	TRBJ1-2	-
CASSSTSGGKYNEQFF	TGCGCCAGCAGCTCTACTAGCGGGGGGAAATACAATGAGCAGTTCTTC	TRBV5-1	-	TRBJ2-1	TRBD2
CASSFGGGVSEQYF	TGTGCCAGCAGCTTTGGCGGGGGGGTTTCCGAGCAGTACTTC	TRBV7-2	-	TRBJ2-7	TRBD2
CASSFSGTDFRTGNTIYF	TGTGCCAGCAGCTTTAGCGGGACGGATTTTCGCACTGGAAACACCATATATTTT	TRBV7-9	-	TRBJ1-3	-
CASSLDRGAQETQYF	TGTGCCAGCAGCTTAGATCGTGGGGCTCAAGAGACCCAGTACTTC	TRBV11-2	-	TRBJ2-5	-
CASSQGWGAEAFF	TGTGCCAGCAGCCAAGGCTGGGGGGCTGAAGCTTTCTTT	TRBV4-2	-	TRBJ1-1	-
CASSGQGLYNEQFF	TGTGCCAGCAGTGGACAGGGACTCTACAATGAGCAGTTCTTC	TRBV2	-	TRBJ2-1	-
CASSPKGTSGNTIYF	TGTGCCAGCTCACCAAAAGGGACATCTGGAAACACCATATATTTT	TRBV18	-	TRBJ1-3	-
CASKWLAAEQFF	TGTGCCAGCAAATGGCTAGCCGCTGAGCAGTTCTTC	TRBV2	-	TRBJ2-1	-
CASSPLGIRLAGGSYEQYF	TGTGCCAGCAGCCCGCTGGGGATCCGACTAGCGGGGGGCTCCTACGAGCAGTACTTC	TRBV28	-	TRBJ2-7	TRBD2
CASTSRSSYNSPLHF	TGTGCCAGCACCTCGAGGAGCTCCTATAATTCACCCCTCCACTTT	TRBV28	-	TRBJ1-6	-
CASSSFRDRVNTF	TGTGCCAGCAGCTCCTTCCGGGACAGGGTCAACACCTTC	TRBV7-9	-	TRBJ1-2	TRBD1
CASSLELAGGNTDTQYF	TGTGCCAGCAGCTTGGAACTAGCGGGAGGGAACACAGATACGCAGTATTTT	TRBV5-4	-	TRBJ2-3	TRBD2
CASSLVADRAEAFF	TGTGCCAGCAGCTTAGTGGCGGACAGGGCTGAAGCTTTCTTT	TRBV7-9	few	TRBJ1-1	TRBD1
CASSQGSTSYEQYF	TGTGCCAGCAGCCAAGGTTCTACGAGTTACGAGCAGTACTTC	TRBV3-1/TRBV3-2	-	TRBJ2-7	-
CASSQTTGRGEYYEQYF	TGTGCCAGCAGCCAAACGACCGGGAGGGGGGAATACTACGAGCAGTACTTC	TRBV5-6	-	TRBJ2-7	TRBD2
CASSPRTGDGELFF	TGTGCCAGCAGCCCGCGGACAGGGGACGGGGAGCTGTTTTTT	TRBV7-8	once	TRBJ2-2	TRBD1
CASSYDFDLPSYEQYF	TGTGCCAGCAGCTACGACTTCGACCTCCCCTCCTACGAGCAGTACTTC	TRBV7-8	-	TRBJ2-7	-
CASSWGLAGGAGELFF	TGTGCCAGCAGCTGGGGACTAGCGGGAGGGGCCGGGGAGCTGTTTTTT	TRBV5-5	-	TRBJ2-2	TRBD2
CASSYSVPGGPYEQYF	TGTGCCAGCAGTTACTCTGTTCCGGGAGGGCCCTACGAGCAGTACTTC	TRBV6-5	-	TRBJ2-7	TRBD2
CASSLGGAGAGEQFF	TGTGCCAGCAGCTTGGGCGGGGCCGGGGCGGGGGAGCAGTTCTTC	TRBV5-4	-	TRBJ2-1	-
CASSTPSGRADEQFF	TGTGCCAGCTCCACCCCCAGCGGGAGGGCCGATGAGCAGTTCTTC	TRBV7-9	-	TRBJ2-1	TRBD2
CASRVPGQGSGNTIYF	TGTGCCAGTAGGGTTCCGGGACAAGGCTCTGGAAACACCATATATTTT	TRBV19	-	TRBJ1-3	-
CASSDRDRGNYGYTF	TGTGCCAGCAGCGACAGGGACAGGGGGAACTATGGCTACACCTTC	TRBV28	-	TRBJ1-2	TRBD1
CSVATGGNTEAFF	TGCAGCGTGGCGACAGGGGGGAACACTGAAGCTTTCTTT	TRBV29-1	-	TRBJ1-1	TRBD1
CASSEAREGGQDGYTF	TGTGCCAGCAGTGAAGCGCGAGAAGGGGGCCAGGATGGCTACACCTTC	TRBV2	-	TRBJ1-2	TRBD1